Listed here are 11 T cell receptor beta chains from one sample, sequenced in a study of T cell responses to AZD1222 COVID-19 vaccine. Some clones are missing from TCRdb's copy, which holds only in-frame ones; the method was immunoSEQ multiplex PCR. The profile shows over 90,000 clones, about 94% of them singletons. Source: peripheral blood, taken 28 days after the second AZD1222 dose. The receptors derive from an adult who received the AZD1222 COVID-19 vaccine.

The CDR3 sequence is CASSYPLGANTEAFF. In nucleotides, the CDR3 is TGTGCCAGCAGTTACCCTCTCGGGGCGAACACTGAAGCTTTCTTT. The rearrangement uses TRBV6-2 or TRBV6-3 and TRBJ1-1; TRBD1 might be the D (5 bases). V gave up 2 bases and J gave up 1 base, with 11 bases separating them. Germline V CDR1 and CDR2: MNHEY, SVGEGT. CDR3 length: 15 amino acids.

This chain links TRBV7-9 with TRBJ1-4, with D perhaps TRBD1 (5 bases). The CDR3 covers 15 residues. The V and J ends lost 3 bases and 8 bases respectively, with 16 bases between them. From germline, CDR1 is SEHNR and CDR2 FQNEAQ (reference sequence). The CDR3 is CASSLPADPGEKLFF. The CDR3 DNA sequence: TGTGCCAGCAGCTTGCCAGCTGATCCAGGGGAAAAACTGTTTTTT.

The chain is built from TRBV6-5 and TRBJ2-7; D gene unclear. Trimming cost V 6 bases and J 0 bases, with 15 bases left between them. Germline CDR1 and CDR2: MNHEY and SVGAGI. The CDR3 totals 15 residues. CDR3 coding DNA: TGTGCCAGCAGAGAGACACTAATCGACTCCTACGAGCAGTACTTC. Its translation: CASRETLIDSYEQYF.

The chain employs TRBV19 and TRBJ1-5; D remains unclear. Germline V gives CDR1 LNHDA, CDR2 SQIVND (reference sequence). The CDR3 spans 15 residues. Trimming stripped 0 bases from V and 5 bases from J, with 11 bases between. CDR3 bases: TGTGCCAGTAGTATAGATGGGGATTCGGATCAGCCCCAGCATTTT. It translates to CASSIDGDSDQPQHF.

A single count supports this clone. The chain has TRBV2 and TRBJ1-5; no definite D call. The CDR3 contains 14 residues. The V end was cut by 5 bases, the J end by 1 base, with 9 bases between. Germline V gene sequence: CDR1 SNHLY, CDR2 FYNNEI. The CDR3 bases are TGTGCCAGCAGTCGTACCCACAGCAATCAGCCCCAGCATTTT. Translating it yields CASSRTHSNQPQHF.

The chain links TRBV6-2 or TRBV6-3 to TRBJ1-2; 10 bases agree with TRBD1. The CDR3 sequence is 14 residues long. The junction had 2 bases not matched to a gene; V was cut back by 5 bases and J by 2 bases. Germline-derived CDR1 and CDR2 are MNHEY and SVGEGT. The CDR3 region is CASSGTGENYGYTF. CDR3 nucleotides: TGTGCCAGCAGTGGGACAGGGGAGAACTATGGCTACACCTTC.

Only one count was recorded for this clone. The chain recombines TRBV10-3 with TRBJ1-1; 7 bases are shared with TRBD1. V was pared by 2 bases and J by 7 bases, with 7 bases of the junction left unmatched. Germline CDR1 ENHRY, CDR2 SYGVKD. The CDR3 is made up of 14 amino acids. This CDR3 is CAISERQGGGEAFF. DNA for the CDR3: TGTGCCATCAGTGAGCGACAGGGAGGCGGTGAAGCTTTCTTT.

V and J are TRBV5-1 and TRBJ2-2; D is ambiguous. Germline V gene sequence: CDR1 SGHRS, CDR2 YFSETQ. The CDR3 runs 15 residues. V was clipped by 4 bases and J by 1 base, with 11 bases between them. CDR3 sequence reads: CASSLEQRNTGELFF. The DNA for the CDR3 is TGCGCCAGCAGCCTCGAACAGAGGAACACCGGGGAGCTGTTTTTT.

The chain employs TRBV6-5 and TRBJ1-2; unclear D gene. Trimming removed 8 bases at V and 10 bases at J, with 26 bases between. CDR3 length: 15 residues. Germline V gene data show CDR1 as MNHEY and CDR2 as SVGAGI. CDR3 bases: TGTGCCAGCGGGAGGGAGGCGGGCGCATGGATTTACTACACCTTC. Residues: CASGREAGAWIYYTF.

Here the CDR3 DNA reads TGTGCCAGCAGCCCCGGCGTGGCGGGCGGCTACACCTTC. Amino acid sequence: CASSPGVAGGYTF. The chain recombines TRBV11-3 with TRBJ1-2; no reliable D call. V shed 5 bases and J shed 8 bases, with 15 bases lying between them. The CDR3 runs 13 residues. Per germline, CDR1 SGHNT and CDR2 YENEEA. Using reference TRBV11-3 and TRBJ1-2 for the parts outside the CDR3, the full variable domain is EAGVVQSPRYKIIEKKQPVAFWCNPISGHNTLYWYLQNLGQGPELLIRYENEEAVDDSQLPKDRFSAERLKGVDSTLKIQPAELGDSAVYLCASSPGVAGGYTFGSGTRLTVV.

This clone has a single count. The CDR3 spells CASSTNPLGQTYEQYF. Written as DNA, the CDR3 is TGTGCCAGCAGCACCAACCCATTGGGACAGACCTACGAGCAGTACTTC. The rearrangement links TRBV7-2 to TRBJ2-7; TRBD1 matches 7 bases. CDR1 is SGHTA, CDR2 FQGNSA, per germline. V gave up 5 bases and J gave up 2 bases; unmatched junction bases: 12. The CDR3 is 16 residues long. Supplemented by reference TRBV7-2 and TRBJ2-7, the full variable domain reads GAGVSQSPSNKVTEKGKDVELRCDPISGHTALYWYRQSLGQGLEFLIYFQGNSAPDKSGLPSDRFSAERTGGSVSTLTIQRTQQEDSAVYLCASSTNPLGQTYEQYFGPGTRLTVT.